A selection of T cell receptor beta chains follows, all from one sample in a study of blood T cell repertoires in COVID-19. TCRdb's table, derived via immunoSEQ multiplex PCR, lists solely in-frame clones and lacks some. The profile shows about 200,000 clones, just over 85% of them singletons. The sample was peripheral blood. Receptors originate from a man aged 18 to 29 with active or convalescent COVID-19. Both conserved end residues are part of each CDR3. A D gene is named only where the DNA matches it firmly. Clone size is not always given. Where it is, it says once, few, many or a class for expanded clones.

>15|NA|TRBV7-9|TRBJ2-7|NA
CASSFSGTYSYEQYF
TGTGCCAGCAGCTTTTCCGGGACATACTCCTACGAGCAGTACTTC
>14|TRBD1|TRBV5-4|TRBJ1-6|NA
CASSGDRGDSPLHF
TGTGCCAGCAGCGGGGACAGGGGGGATTCACCCCTCCACTTT
>16|TRBD2|TRBV5-5|TRBJ2-5|once
CASSLAGGPVGETQYF
TGTGCCAGCAGCTTGGCGGGAGGGCCGGTAGGGGAGACCCAGTACTTC
>12|NA|TRBV19|TRBJ2-3|NA
CASSIISDTQYF
TGTGCCAGTAGTATAATCTCCGATACGCAGTATTTT
>13|TRBD2|TRBV19|TRBJ2-3|NA
CASSTRLADTQYF
TGTGCCAGTAGTACCAGACTAGCTGATACGCAGTATTTT
>18|TRBD2|TRBV5-6|TRBJ2-5|NA
CASSFMPSGSGYQETQYF
TGTGCCAGCAGCTTTATGCCTAGCGGGAGCGGCTACCAAGAGACCCAGTACTTC
>14|TRBD1|TRBV14|TRBJ1-1|NA
CASSQGDRGPEAFF
TGTGCCAGCAGCCAAGGCGACAGGGGGCCGGAAGCTTTCTTT
>15|TRBD2|TRBV3-1/TRBV3-2|TRBJ2-1|NA
CASSQVTGGPGEQFF
TGTGCCAGCAGCCAAGTGACGGGAGGGCCGGGTGAGCAGTTCTTC
>13|NA|TRBV3-1/TRBV3-2|TRBJ2-3|NA
CASSSSRPDTQYF
TGTGCCAGCAGCTCTAGTCGTCCGGATACGCAGTATTTT
>16|TRBD2|TRBV19|TRBJ2-1|NA
CASNPFGLAGVNEQFF
TGTGCCAGCAATCCCTTCGGACTAGCGGGAGTGAATGAGCAGTTCTTC
>18|TRBD1|TRBV5-6|TRBJ2-1|once
CASSRTGTGVGSYNEQFF
TGTGCCAGCAGCCGAACCGGAACAGGGGTGGGCTCCTACAATGAGCAGTTCTTC
>14|NA|TRBV7-2|TRBJ2-1|NA
CASSFAGSYNEQFF
TGTGCCAGCAGCTTTGCGGGATCTTACAATGAGCAGTTCTTC
>15|NA|TRBV19|TRBJ2-4|NA
CASSVTGDLKNIQYF
TGTGCCAGTAGTGTCACAGGAGACTTAAAAAACATTCAGTACTTC
>18|TRBD2|TRBV7-3|TRBJ2-3|NA
CASSLRPAGGTSTDTQYF
TGTGCCAGCAGCTTAAGGCCAGCGGGGGGTACTAGCACAGATACGCAGTATTTT
>15|NA|TRBV18|TRBJ1-2|NA
CASSPRTDGLKGYTF
TGTGCCAGCTCACCAAGAACAGATGGACTTAAGGGCTACACCTTC
>14|TRBD1|TRBV10-2|TRBJ2-1|NA
CASSKTGDFNEQFF
TGCGCCAGCAGTAAGACAGGGGACTTCAATGAGCAGTTCTTC
>16|TRBD1|TRBV18|TRBJ1-5|NA
CASSGTGGASNQPQHF
TGTGCCAGCTCCGGGACAGGGGGCGCGAGCAATCAGCCCCAGCATTTT
>15|NA|TRBV27|TRBJ2-7|few
CASSPVGHGSYEQYF
TGTGCCAGCAGTCCCGTGGGACACGGATCCTACGAGCAGTACTTC
>15|NA|TRBV30|TRBJ1-1|NA
CAWSVLGQGDTEAFF
TGTGCCTGGAGTGTACTGGGCCAAGGGGACACTGAAGCTTTCTTT